A selection of T cell receptor beta chains follows, all from one sample in a study of graft-versus-host responses after intestinal transplantation. The data were produced by immunoSEQ multiplex PCR, yet TCRdb's version contains in-frame clones alone and is incomplete. The sample has 85,000 to 100,000 clones; roughly 88% are singletons. Source: PBMCs, taken 255 days after intestinal transplant. The source of these receptors is a human patient who received an intestinal transplant, so some T cells may come from the graft donor. Both conserved end residues are part of each CDR3. D genes are given only for firm matches. Not every row has a clone size; where given, it reads once, few, many or a size class.

cdr3_aa	cdr3_nt	d_call	j_call	clone_size	v_call
CASSITGQPNTGELFF	TGTGCCAGTAGTATAACCGGACAGCCGAACACCGGGGAGCTGTTTTTT	.	TRBJ2-2	.	TRBV19
CASSYQPYNEQFF	TGTGCCAGCAGTTATCAGCCCTACAATGAGCAGTTCTTC	.	TRBJ2-1	.	TRBV6-5
CASSYGGGTEAFF	TGTGCCAGCAGTTATGGGGGAGGCACTGAAGCTTTCTTT	.	TRBJ1-1	.	TRBV6-5
CASSLGMGQGSSGANVLTF	TGTGCCAGCAGCTTAGGGATGGGACAGGGCTCCTCTGGGGCCAACGTCCTGACTTTC	TRBD1	TRBJ2-6	.	TRBV7-6
CASSSLRPGTGALQNIQYF	TGTGCCAGTAGTAGCCTTAGACCCGGGACAGGGGCCCTCCAAAACATTCAGTACTTC	TRBD1	TRBJ2-4	.	TRBV19
CATSRGRGDDQPQHF	TGTGCCACCAGCAGAGGCAGGGGGGACGATCAGCCCCAGCATTTT	TRBD1	TRBJ1-5	.	TRBV15
CASSGWGGHTDTQYF	TGTGCCAGCAGTGGGTGGGGCGGGCACACAGATACGCAGTATTTT	.	TRBJ2-3	.	TRBV2
CASSRQGQQNEKLFF	TGTGCCAGCAGCCGGCAGGGACAGCAAAATGAAAAACTGTTTTTT	TRBD1	TRBJ1-4	few	TRBV6-6
CASSPDSWTEQFF	TGTGCCAGCAGCCCCGATAGCTGGACGGAGCAGTTCTTC	.	TRBJ2-1	.	TRBV2
CASRTRGVPGELFF	TGTGCCAGCAGAACCCGAGGGGTACCCGGGGAGCTGTTTTTT	.	TRBJ2-2	.	TRBV5-6
CASSIDMGLAGVEQFF	TGTGCCAGTAGTATAGATATGGGACTAGCGGGAGTTGAGCAGTTCTTC	TRBD2	TRBJ2-1	.	TRBV19
CASSGGGKETQYF	TGTGCCAGCAGTGGTGGGGGAAAAGAGACCCAGTACTTC	.	TRBJ2-5	.	TRBV6-1
CASSQLGTADPEAFF	TGCGCCAGCAGCCAACTAGGGACAGCTGATCCAGAAGCTTTCTTT	TRBD1	TRBJ1-1	once	TRBV4-1
CASSYWQHTEAFF	TGTGCCAGCAGTTACTGGCAGCACACTGAAGCTTTCTTT	.	TRBJ1-1	.	TRBV6-5
CASSLGRGTEAFF	TGTGCCAGCAGTTTAGGGCGGGGCACTGAAGCTTTCTTT	.	TRBJ1-1	.	TRBV28
CASSNPAGGDYIQYF	TGTGCCAGCAGCAACCCTGCAGGAGGCGATTACATTCAGTACTTC	.	TRBJ2-4	.	TRBV11-3
CASSHLVPGTVEGTQYF	TGTGCCAGCAGCCACCTAGTCCCCGGGACAGTAGAGGGGACCCAGTACTTC	TRBD1	TRBJ2-5	.	TRBV11-2
CASSLTGNEQFF	TGTGCCAGCAGCTTGACAGGGAATGAGCAGTTCTTC	.	TRBJ2-1	.	TRBV5-4
CASRSNLAGELNTGELFF	TGTGCCAGCAGATCCAATCTAGCGGGCGAGCTCAACACCGGGGAGCTGTTTTTT	TRBD2	TRBJ2-2	.	TRBV7-2
CASSAQNSGANVLTF	TGTGCCAGCAGCGCCCAGAACTCTGGGGCCAACGTCCTGACTTTC	.	TRBJ2-6	.	TRBV9
CASSPIPGANVLTF	TGTGCCAGCAGTCCTATCCCTGGGGCCAACGTCCTGACTTTC	.	TRBJ2-6	.	TRBV6-1
CASSEYNKGSYNSPLHF	TGTGCCAGCAGTGAATACAACAAAGGCTCCTATAATTCACCCCTCCACTTT	.	TRBJ1-6	.	TRBV6-1
CASSPEGSYNEQFF	TGTGCCAGCAGTCCCGAGGGCTCCTACAATGAGCAGTTCTTC	.	TRBJ2-1	.	TRBV6-6
CASSQGFLSSYNEQFF	TGCGCCAGCAGCCAAGGATTCCTGAGCTCCTACAATGAGCAGTTCTTC	.	TRBJ2-1	.	TRBV4-1
CASSENRDHEQYF	TGTGCCAGCAGTGAAAACAGGGACCACGAGCAGTACTTC	.	TRBJ2-7	.	TRBV25-1
CASTAAYNSPLHF	TGTGCCAGTACGGCCGCATATAATTCACCCCTCCACTTT	.	TRBJ1-6	.	TRBV19
CASSYLLQGGEQYF	TGTGCCAGCAGTTACCTTTTACAGGGGGGCGAGCAGTACTTC	TRBD1	TRBJ2-7	.	TRBV6-5
CASSPRVAGGLGRETQYF	TGTGCTAGCAGCCCCCGGGTAGCGGGGGGTTTGGGAAGGGAGACCCAGTACTTC	TRBD2	TRBJ2-5	once	TRBV7-7
CASCAATRVDRDNQPQHF	TGTGCCAGCTGCGCCGCCACCAGGGTCGACAGGGACAATCAGCCCCAGCATTTT	TRBD1	TRBJ1-5	.	TRBV11-3
CASSIPGQGAQGYTF	TGTGCCAGTAGTATTCCAGGGCAGGGGGCGCAAGGCTACACCTTC	TRBD1	TRBJ1-2	.	TRBV19